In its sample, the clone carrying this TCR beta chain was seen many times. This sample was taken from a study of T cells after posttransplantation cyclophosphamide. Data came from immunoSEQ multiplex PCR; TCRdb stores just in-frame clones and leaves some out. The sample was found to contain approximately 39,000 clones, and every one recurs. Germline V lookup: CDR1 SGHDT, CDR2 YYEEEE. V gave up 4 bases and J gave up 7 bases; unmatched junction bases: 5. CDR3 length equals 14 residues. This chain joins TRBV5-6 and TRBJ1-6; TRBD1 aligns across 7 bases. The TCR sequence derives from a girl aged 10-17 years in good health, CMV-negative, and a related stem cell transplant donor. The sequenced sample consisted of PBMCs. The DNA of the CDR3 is TGTGCCAGCAGCCCAGGGGGTCGGAATTCACCCCTCCACTTT. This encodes CASSPGGRNSPLHF.